This TCR beta chain was captured in a study of blood T cells in healthy people across ages. General study findings and limits: Per million T cells, TCR beta diversity dropped roughly linearly as age increased.

Concerning this clonotype: As yet, its antigen is unknown. A junction boundary mismatches the germline segment, possibly from a read error.

Together with a sample-barcoded 5' primer, a J-beta primer mix was included in a second PCR lasting about 7 to 11 cycles. TCRdb reprocessed the 5' RACE reads via MiXCR and lists one record per CDR3 protein. The sample has about 1.5 million distinct CDR3 sequences; about 42% are singletons. Germline V gene sequence: CDR1 DFQATT, CDR2 SNEGSKA (reference sequence). This CDR3 region has 15 residues. This receptor was identified in a woman in her late teens or twenties in good health. The sequenced sample consisted of blood. This rearrangement joins TRBV20-1 to TRBJ2-7, with TRBD2 identical over 10 bases. The CDR3 here is CSARDQGTSVYERYF. The CDR3 DNA follows: TGCAGTGCTAGAGATCAAGGGACTAGCGTCTACGAGCGGTACTTC.